Following are 10 T cell receptor beta chains from one sample sequenced in a study of T-cell reconstitution after alpha-beta-depleted transplantation in children. Researchers prepared the TCRbeta library using unique molecular identifiers, the study reports. TCRdb ran MiXCR on the PCR reads and lists one entry per CDR3 protein. Found here are 190,000 or so distinct CDR3 sequences, about 6.4% of them singletons; the top ten hold roughly 3%. The sample consisted of PBMCs from the stem cell graft donor, taken from the stem cell graft. The receptors come from a human donor who donated a stem cell graft to a child with Wiskott-Aldrich syndrome.

The rearrangement uses TRBV3-1 and TRBJ2-4; TRBD2 agrees at 12 bases. There are 16 residues in the CDR3. In germline, CDR1 is LGHDT, CDR2 YNNKEL (reference sequence). Germline trimming cut 1 base from V and 8 bases from J; bases unmatched to any gene: 6. The CDR3 nucleotides read TGTGCCAGCAGCCAAGGACTAGCGGGAGCGTTTGACATTCAGTACTTC. Its protein is CASSQGLAGAFDIQYF.

This clonotype was recorded at least ten times. The gene calls are TRBV27 and TRBJ2-4; possibly TRBD1 for D (5 bases). The CDR3 loop spans 14 amino acids. V lost 6 bases to trimming and J lost 4 bases, with 13 bases between them. Germline assignment: CDR1 MNHEY and CDR2 SMNVEV (reference sequence). In DNA form, the CDR3 reads TGTGCCAGCAGCTATATGGGGCAGAAAAACATTCAGTACTTC. Amino acids: CASSYMGQKNIQYF.

In its sample, this clonotype was seen many times. The chain has TRBV30 and TRBJ2-1, with 11 nucleotides matching TRBD2. This CDR3 comprises 14 residues. Germline V gene data show CDR1 as GTSNPN and CDR2 as SVGIG (reference sequence). V lost 5 bases and J lost 11; bases outside the gene matches: 11. The CDR3 loop is CAWSLPGLAEQQFF. The CDR3 DNA follows: TGTGCCTGGTCCTTACCGGGACTAGCGGAACAGCAGTTCTTC.

This clonotype came up many times. The chain has TRBV6-5 and TRBJ1-1, with 9 nucleotides matching TRBD1. CDR1 is MNHEY, CDR2 SVGAGI, per germline. Trimming cost V 6 bases and J 4 bases; bases outside gene matches: 6. This CDR3 spans 14 amino acids. Here the CDR3 DNA reads TGTGCCAGCAGACAGGGGGCGAGGGGCACTGAAGCTTTCTTT. The encoded protein is CASRQGARGTEAFF.

This clonotype was detected ten times or more. In nucleotides, the CDR3 is TGCAGTTGCTCCAGAGGGAGGGCCTCCGAGCAGTACTTC. Its translation is CSCSRGRASEQYF. This chain uses TRBV20-1 with TRBJ2-7; 7 nucleotides match TRBD2. The CDR3 is 13 residues long. V lost 8 bases to trimming and J lost 6 bases; unmatched junction nucleotides: 13. Germline assignment: CDR1 DFQATT and CDR2 SNEGSKA (reference sequence).

A word on this clonotype: Since a much larger clone is just one base distant, this may be a read error. CDR3 in DNA: TGTGCCAGCAGCTTTGGCGGTCATAACACCGGGGAGCTGTTTTTT. Translating it yields CASSFGGHNTGELFF. V and J are TRBV11-2 and TRBJ2-2; D gene unclear. With 3 bases removed from V and 2 bases from J, the gap between germline ends came to 10 bases. The CDR3 is 15 amino acids. The germline V gene has CDR1 SGHAT and CDR2 FQNNGV.

There are many counts of this clonotype. The V and J genes are TRBV29-1 and TRBJ2-3; tentative D call: TRBD1 (6 bases). The V and J ends lost 1 base and 6 bases respectively, with 8 bases between them. Germline-derived CDR1 and CDR2 are SQVTM and ANQGSEA. This CDR3 region has 12 residues. CDR3 bases: TGCAGCGTTGAAGGCCAGGGGGATACGCAGTATTTT. Residues: CSVEGQGDTQYF.

This clonotype has at least ten counts. V is TRBV9 and J is TRBJ2-7; D uncertain. V lost 0 bases and J lost 0, with 10 bases in between. The CDR3 is made up of 15 amino acids. Germline lookup yields CDR1 SGDLS and CDR2 YYNGEE. The CDR3: CASSVGPSSSYEQYF. The DNA of the CDR3 is TGTGCCAGCAGCGTAGGCCCCTCGAGCTCCTACGAGCAGTACTTC. Using reference TRBV9 and TRBJ2-7 for the parts outside the CDR3, the full variable domain is DSGVTQTPKHLITATGQRVTLRCSPRSGDLSVYWYQQSLDQGLQFLIQYYNGEERAKGNILERFSAQQFPDLHSELNLSSLELGDSALYFCASSVGPSSSYEQYFGPGTRLTVT.

This sequence joins TRBV30 and TRBJ2-7; D remains ambiguous. V shed 2 bases and J shed 0 bases, with 11 bases lying between them. Looked up from germline, CDR1 is GTSNPN and CDR2 is SVGIG (reference sequence). The CDR3 is 14 residues long. Here the CDR3 DNA reads TGTGCCTGGAGTAGCACTTTCAGCTCCTACGAGCAGTACTTC. This codes for CAWSSTFSSYEQYF.

This clonotype has a count of ten or more. The chain links TRBV12-3 or TRBV12-4 to TRBJ2-3, with D unclear. Between the trimmed V and J ends, which lost 6 bases and 7 bases, there was a span of 11 bases. The CDR3 contains 12 residues. CDR3: CASRNLGYTQYF. CDR3 coding DNA: TGTGCCAGCAGAAATTTAGGATATACGCAGTATTTT.